The 14 T cell receptor beta chains below all came from one sample that was sequenced in a study of OX40 agonist ivuxolimab in advanced cancers. Repertoires were generated with immunoSEQ multiplex PCR, while TCRdb's copy carries only in-frame clones and drops some. The sample contains tens of thousands of clones, 85% of which appear only once. Source: CD4+ or CD8+ T cells sorted from blood, taken in a trial of the OX40 agonist ivuxolimab. The receptors shown here come from an adult with an advanced solid tumor such as melanoma, head and neck, liver or kidney cancer.

Notes on this clone: The identical CDR3 is also encoded by other nucleotide sequences in the sample. This chain joins TRBV5-1 and TRBJ1-1; D gene uncertain. V gave up 2 bases and J gave up 5 bases, with 7 bases separating them. Germline CDR1 SGHRS, CDR2 YFSETQ. The CDR3 is made up of 12 amino acids. In DNA form, the CDR3 reads TGCGCCAGCAGCTTCAGAGGGACTGAAGCTTTCTTT. This sequence encodes CASSFRGTEAFF.

The chain joins TRBV29-1 to TRBJ2-3; the match to TRBD1 covers 10 bases. CDR3 length: 11 amino acids. Germline V gene data show CDR1 as SQVTM and CDR2 as ANQGSEA. Trimming took 1 base from V and 13 from J; bases not matched to a gene: 2. The chain's CDR3 is CSVEGGTGEYF. CDR3 nucleotide sequence: TGCAGCGTTGAAGGGGGGACAGGGGAGTATTTT.

The rearrangement joins TRBV10-3 to TRBJ2-7, with D perhaps TRBD1 (6 bases). Germline CDR1 ENHRY, CDR2 SYGVKD. Trimming cost V 3 bases and J 6 bases, with 18 bases left between them. The CDR3 sequence is 15 residues long. Written as DNA, the CDR3 is TGTGCCATCAGTGATCCGGGACAAGGGGGTCGCGAGCAGTACTTC. Translation gives CAISDPGQGGREQYF.

The chain couples TRBV27 to TRBJ2-7; D is possibly TRBD2 (5 bases). V was pared by 2 bases and J by 3 bases, with 11 bases between. Germline V lookup: CDR1 MNHEY, CDR2 SMNVEV (reference sequence). CDR3 length equals 14 residues. This CDR3 is CASSLGSQFYEQYF. The DNA of the CDR3 is TGTGCCAGCAGTTTAGGGAGCCAATTCTACGAGCAGTACTTC.

The gene calls are TRBV19 and TRBJ1-5, with 8 positions matching TRBD1. Germline values: CDR1 LNHDA, CDR2 SQIVND (reference sequence). V dropped 5 bases and J dropped 2; count of bases not matched to a gene: 14. This CDR3 comprises 18 residues. The CDR3 protein is CASSSWRDRTMGNQPQHF. The CDR3, as DNA: TGTGCCAGTAGTTCTTGGCGGGACAGGACCATGGGCAATCAGCCCCAGCATTTT.

CDR3 amino acids: CASRIQGNYTF. The CDR3 nucleotides are TGTGCCAGCCGAATCCAGGGGAACTACACCTTC. V and J are TRBV28 and TRBJ1-2; TRBD1 might be the D (6 bases). Trimming took 8 bases from V and 10 from J, leaving 14 bases between them. CDR1 is MDHEN and CDR2 is SYDVKM in the germline V gene. This CDR3 is 11 amino acids long.

The chain has TRBV6-6 and TRBJ2-1; 7 bases are a match to TRBD1. CDR3 length equals 15 residues. Germline V gene lookup returns CDR1 MNHNY and CDR2 SVGAGI (reference sequence). Trimming cost V 6 bases and J 6 bases; bases outside gene matches: 11. CDR3 DNA: TGTGCCAGCAGGGTCCGGGACAGCCAAATCAATGAGCAGTTCTTC. Its protein product is CASRVRDSQINEQFF.

The rearrangement joins TRBV7-9 to TRBJ1-2; D unclear. Germline CDR1 reads SEHNR; CDR2 reads FQNEAQ (reference sequence). The CDR3 is made up of 15 amino acids. V lost 0 bases, J lost 7 bases, and 15 bases lay in between. The CDR3 region has the DNA TGTGCCAGCAGCTTAGCGCACATCAAAAAGGGTGGCTACACCTTC. Its protein is CASSLAHIKKGGYTF.

The V gene is TRBV10-3, the J gene TRBJ1-5; D call uncertain. Trimming took off 2 bases at V and 6 bases at J, with 14 bases between the two ends. CDR1 is ENHRY and CDR2 is SYGVKD in the germline V gene. The CDR3 is 15 residues long. CDR3 sequence (DNA): TGTGCCATCAGTGAGACGAGCCTGTTTTTTCAGCCCCAGCATTTT. Protein product: CAISETSLFFQPQHF.

J is TRBJ2-5 and V is TRBV4-2, with 10 bases identical to TRBD2. There are 16 residues in the CDR3. V shed 4 bases and J 7 bases; nucleotides not matched to a gene: 12. Looked up from germline, CDR1 is LGHNA and CDR2 is YNFKEQ. In nucleotides, the CDR3 is TGTGCCAGCAGCCCCAGAGGGTCTAGCGGGGGTGGGACCCAGTACTTC. Protein sequence: CASSPRGSSGGGTQYF.

The chain uses TRBV7-2 and TRBJ2-3, with 8 bases that match TRBD2. This CDR3 region has 17 residues. With V trimmed by 0 bases and J by 3 bases, 8 bases remained unmatched. Germline CDR1 is SGHTA and CDR2 is FQGNSA. CDR3 sequence reads: CASSLAGAGGLTDTQYF. As DNA, the CDR3 is TGTGCCAGCAGCTTAGCTGGGGCGGGAGGCTTGACAGATACGCAGTATTTT.

The V and J genes are TRBV11-1 and TRBJ2-6, with D possibly being TRBD1 (6 bases). This CDR3 contains 19 residues. Germline CDR1 is SGHAT and CDR2 is FQDESV (reference sequence). V shed 5 bases and J shed 2 bases, with 22 bases lying between them. DNA of the CDR3: TGTGCCAGCAGCCAGAGACAGGATTCTGCTGTTCCTGGGGCCAACGTCCTGACTTTC. As protein: CASSQRQDSAVPGANVLTF. Complete variable domain (other parts from reference TRBV11-1 and TRBJ2-6): EAEVAQSPRYKITEKSQAVAFWCDPISGHATLYWYRQILGQGPELLVQFQDESVVDDSQLPKDRFSAERLKGVDSTLKIQPAELGDSAMYLCASSQRQDSAVPGANVLTFGAGSRLTVL.

This chain links TRBV7-3 with TRBJ2-3, with a tentative D call TRBD2 (5 bases). Germline assignment: CDR1 SGHTA and CDR2 FQGTGA. Trimming took off 5 bases at V and 3 bases at J, with 6 bases between the two ends. The CDR3 is 12 amino acids. The CDR3 reads CASSGGTDTQYF. The CDR3 DNA is TGTGCCAGCAGCGGCGGGACAGATACGCAGTATTTT.

J is TRBJ1-1 and V is TRBV11-3, with D possibly TRBD1 on 6 matching bases. V gave up 6 bases and J gave up 1 base, with 12 bases separating them. CDR3 length: 14 amino acids. Germline loops: CDR1 SGHNT, CDR2 YENEEA. The CDR3 bases are TGTGCCAGCAGTTGGGGGGCCTCGAACACTGAAGCTTTCTTT. Its protein product is CASSWGASNTEAFF.